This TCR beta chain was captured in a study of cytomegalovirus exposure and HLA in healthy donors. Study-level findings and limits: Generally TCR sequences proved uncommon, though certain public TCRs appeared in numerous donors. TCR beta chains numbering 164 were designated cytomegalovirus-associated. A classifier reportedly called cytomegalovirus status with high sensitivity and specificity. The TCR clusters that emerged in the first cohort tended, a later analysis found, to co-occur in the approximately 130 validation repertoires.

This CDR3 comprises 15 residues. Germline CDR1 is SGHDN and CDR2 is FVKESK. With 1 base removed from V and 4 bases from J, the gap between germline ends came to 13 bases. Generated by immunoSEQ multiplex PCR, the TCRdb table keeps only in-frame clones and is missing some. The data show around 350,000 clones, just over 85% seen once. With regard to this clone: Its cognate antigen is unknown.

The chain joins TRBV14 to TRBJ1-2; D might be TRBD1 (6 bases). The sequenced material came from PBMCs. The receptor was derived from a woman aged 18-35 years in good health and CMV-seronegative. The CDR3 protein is CASSQVSGTLYGYTF. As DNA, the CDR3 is TGTGCCAGCAGCCAAGTCTCCGGGACACTCTATGGCTACACCTTC.